This TCR beta chain comes out of a study of Graves' ophthalmopathy and Graves' hyperthyroidism. Details on this clonotype: Germline is not matched at one junction end, which may reflect a read error.

There are 15 residues in the CDR3. From germline, CDR1 is ENHRY and CDR2 SYGVKD. Isolation of PBMCs was performed using about 9.9 ml of fresh peripheral blood. TCR beta CDR3 regions were amplified from RNA transcripts. RT-PCR in the first round used HTBI primers; a second-round multiplex PCR followed. TCRdb re-analysed the multiplex PCR reads in MiXCR, keeping a single row per CDR3 protein. In the table there are around 600,000 distinct CDR3 sequences, roughly two fifths of which are singletons. The sequenced sample consisted of peripheral blood. This TCR was sampled from an adult man with Graves' ophthalmopathy. V and J are TRBV10-3 and TRBJ1-4; the D gene is possibly TRBD1 (5 bases). The CDR3 here is CAISESAGQREKLLF. Written as DNA, the CDR3 is TGTGCCATCAGTGAGTCGGCAGGGCAGAGGGAAAAACTGCTTTTT.